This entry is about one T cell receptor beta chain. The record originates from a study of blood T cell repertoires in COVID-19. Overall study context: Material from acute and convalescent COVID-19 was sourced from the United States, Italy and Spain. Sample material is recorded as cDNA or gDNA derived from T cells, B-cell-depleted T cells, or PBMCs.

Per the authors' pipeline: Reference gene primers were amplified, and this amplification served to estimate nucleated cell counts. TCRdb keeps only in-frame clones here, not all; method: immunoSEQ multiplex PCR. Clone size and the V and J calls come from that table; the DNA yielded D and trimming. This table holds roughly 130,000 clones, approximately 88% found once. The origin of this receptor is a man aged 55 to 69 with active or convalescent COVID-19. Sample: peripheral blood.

CDR3 loop: CASSYPGGNQPQHF. The CDR3 DNA is TGTGCCAGCAGTTACCCCGGGGGCAATCAGCCCCAGCATTTT. The chain carries TRBV6-2 or TRBV6-3 and TRBJ1-5; no clear D gene. The CDR3 runs to 14 residues. V lost 2 bases, J lost 2 bases, and 7 bases lay in between. Germline loops: CDR1 MNHEY, CDR2 SVGEGT.